This T cell receptor beta chain was identified in a study of CD8 T cells in Susac syndrome. The CDR3 consists of 13 residues. V was cut by 3 bases and J by 4 bases, with 8 bases left in between. Germline assignment: CDR1 SGHNT and CDR2 YYREEE (reference sequence). Comments on this clonotype: The antigen is unknown.

Study conclusions and caveats: As the study acknowledged, the number of individuals in its TCR sequencing and HLA analysis was relatively small.

Random hexamers primed reverse transcription of 0.5 to 1 ug RNA. Amplification of TCR beta CDR3 across 54 Vbeta and 13 Jbeta was performed with immunoSEQ multiplex PCR. TCRdb reprocessed the immunoSEQ multiplex PCR reads via MiXCR and lists one record per CDR3 protein. Here the sample spans tens of thousands of distinct CDR3 sequences, roughly 91% being singletons. Sequencing targeted TCR beta in blood CD8+ and CD4+ T cells. Negative magnetic isolation gave CD8+ and CD4+ cells; FACS enriched CD8+ TEMRA. The chain is built from TRBV5-4 and TRBJ1-5; D ambiguous. The sequenced sample was CD8+ T cells from PBMCs. This receptor was obtained from a human donor with multiple sclerosis. The chain's CDR3 is CASSWEKNQPQHF. CDR3 coding DNA: TGTGCCAGCAGCTGGGAGAAGAATCAGCCCCAGCATTTT.